Described below is a single T cell receptor (beta chain) sequence and its context. These data are taken from a study of blood T cell repertoires in COVID-19. For the study at large: Whether acute or convalescent, the COVID-19 samples came from the United States, Italy and Spain. PBMCs, B-cell-depleted T cells, or T cells provided the cDNA or gDNA that made up the material.

V gave up 6 bases and J gave up 6 bases, with 17 bases separating them. The CDR3 totals 14 residues. Germline V gene data show CDR1 as MNHEY and CDR2 as SMNVEV (reference sequence). Original analysis: The assay estimated nucleated cells by amplifying reference gene primers. Assay: immunoSEQ multiplex PCR; the TCRdb copy retains only in-frame clones and omits some. V and J calls and clone size are those listed in that table; D and trimming were worked out from the DNA. The data contain tens of thousands of clones, more than 65% of them seen just once; the ten biggest clones take up 20% to 30%. The receptor's source is a man at least 80 years old with active or convalescent COVID-19. The source material was peripheral blood. The V and J genes are TRBV27 and TRBJ1-2; D is undetermined. For the CDR3, the DNA is TGTGCCAGCAGCCCTTACGAGCGGTCGGATGGCTACACCTTC. Protein: CASSPYERSDGYTF.